The 23 T cell receptor beta chains in this list originate from one sample, sequenced in a study of blood T cell repertoires in COVID-19. Method: immunoSEQ multiplex PCR; TCRdb's copy keeps in-frame clones and lacks some. This table holds under 250,000 clones, around 83% found once. The specimen was peripheral blood. The receptors were gathered from a man aged 25-45 years who had recovered from COVID-19.

V and J are TRBV11-2 and TRBJ2-1, with a tentative D call TRBD2 (6 bases). Germline V gene lookup returns CDR1 SGHAT and CDR2 FQNNGV. With 6 bases removed from V and 8 bases from J, the gap between germline ends came to 8 bases. This CDR3 contains 11 residues. CDR3 residues: CASRLAYEQFF. DNA for the CDR3: TGTGCCAGCAGACTAGCCTATGAGCAGTTCTTC.

Comment on this clone: Within the sample, other DNA sequences also encode this same CDR3. V and J are TRBV4-1 and TRBJ1-5; D ambiguous. Trimming removed 1 base from V and 4 bases from J, with 5 bases in between. The V gene's germline CDR1 is MGHRA and CDR2 YSYEKL. The CDR3 is made up of 13 amino acids. In DNA, the CDR3 is TGCGCCAGCAGCCAAGCGGGGAATCAGCCCCAGCATTTT. This sequence encodes CASSQAGNQPQHF.

This chain joins TRBV24-1 and TRBJ2-3; unclear D gene. CDR1 and CDR2 (germline): KGHDR, SFDVKD. V lost 9 bases and J lost 1, with 10 bases in between. The CDR3 has 13 amino acids. CDR3: CATSPLGTDTQYF. In DNA, the CDR3 is TGTGCCACCTCTCCACTGGGCACAGATACGCAGTATTTT.

This clone was seen just once. This chain uses TRBV7-8 with TRBJ2-5; tentatively, D is TRBD1 (6 bases). The V end lost 4 bases, the J end lost 5 bases, and 14 bases lay between the germline ends. There are 14 residues in the CDR3. Germline V gene sequence: CDR1 SGHVS, CDR2 FQNEAQ. The CDR3 DNA is TGTGCCAGCAGCTACCGCAGGGGTGTTGAGACCCAGTACTTC. Translated, it gives CASSYRRGVETQYF.

V usage is TRBV5-1 and J usage is TRBJ2-3, with D perhaps TRBD1 (5 bases). The ends were cut back, 4 bases at V and 2 bases at J, with 14 bases in the middle. Germline CDR1 is SGHRS and CDR2 is YFSETQ. This CDR3 spans 15 amino acids. The CDR3 DNA reads as TGCGCCAGCAGCCCCCGGCCAGGGAACACAGATACGCAGTATTTT. Translating gives CASSPRPGNTDTQYF.

The J gene is TRBJ2-3, the V gene TRBV28, with D perhaps TRBD1 (6 bases). CDR1 MDHEN and CDR2 SYDVKM come from the germline V gene. V shed 6 bases and J shed 1 base, with 14 bases lying between them. This CDR3 contains 15 residues. CDR3 loop: CASSPGQGGTDTQYF. CDR3 nucleotide sequence: TGTGCCAGCAGCCCGGGACAAGGGGGCACAGATACGCAGTATTTT. The variable domain in full, with the rest retrieved from reference TRBV28 and TRBJ2-3, is DVKVTQSSRYLVKRTGEKVFLECVQDMDHENMFWYRQDPGLGLRLIYFSYDVKMKEKGDIPEGYSVSREKKERFSLILESASTNQTSMYLCASSPGQGGTDTQYFGPGTRLTVL.

This sequence joins TRBV5-1 and TRBJ2-7; 8 bases agree with TRBD2. This CDR3 comprises 14 residues. The germline gives CDR1 SGHRS, CDR2 YFSETQ. The J segment lost 7 bases and the V segment lost 6 bases, leaving 12 bases of the junction unmatched. CDR3 coding DNA: TGCGCCAGCACCAGAGGACTAGCAGAGGAAGAGCAGTACTTC. It yields the protein CASTRGLAEEEQYF.

V and J are TRBV7-9 and TRBJ2-1; 10 nucleotides match TRBD1. CDR1 is SEHNR and CDR2 is FQNEAQ in the germline V gene (reference sequence). The ends lost 3 bases at V and 7 bases at J; junction bases unmatched: 6. The CDR3 consists of 15 residues. CDR3 sequence reads: CASSFPGQGSNEQFF. CDR3 bases: TGTGCCAGCAGCTTTCCGGGACAGGGGTCGAATGAGCAGTTCTTC.

This clone was seen a handful of times. V and J are TRBV27 and TRBJ2-2, with TRBD1 matching 8 bases. Germline V gene sequence: CDR1 MNHEY, CDR2 SMNVEV (reference sequence). This CDR3 spans 14 amino acids. Trimming took 5 bases from V and 5 from J; bases not matched to a gene: 4. CDR3 nucleotides: TGTGCCAGCAGTATAGGACAGGGTACCGGGGAGCTGTTTTTT. Encoded protein: CASSIGQGTGELFF.

The gene calls are TRBV5-6 and TRBJ2-7, with D possibly matching TRBD1 (5 bases). Trimming cost V 1 base and J 6 bases, with 17 bases left between them. Germline V gene data show CDR1 as SGHDT and CDR2 as YYEEEE. The CDR3 consists of 15 residues. The CDR3 reads CASSLWGSPVPEQYF. The CDR3 coding sequence is TGTGCCAGCAGCTTGTGGGGCAGCCCCGTTCCCGAGCAGTACTTC.

This rearrangement joins TRBV7-2 to TRBJ1-3, with 10 bases matching TRBD1. Losses at the gene ends were 6 bases for V and 2 bases for J; bases not matched to a gene: 7. Germline CDR1 reads SGHTA; CDR2 reads FQGNSA. This CDR3 is built from 16 residues. The CDR3 DNA is TGTGCCAGCAGGGATCCGGGACAGGGGCCTGGAAACACCATATATTTT. Translated: CASRDPGQGPGNTIYF.

This clone was recorded a few times. The genes are TRBV7-2 and TRBJ2-7; perhaps TRBD2 as D (6 bases). The V end lost 10 bases, the J end lost 0 bases, and 16 bases lay between the germline ends. Per the germline V gene, CDR1 is SGHTA and CDR2 is FQGNSA. This CDR3 contains 14 residues. The CDR3 nucleotides are TGTGCCATCGGCCCCGGGACTCCCTCCTACGAGCAGTACTTC. Encoded protein: CAIGPGTPSYEQYF.

CDR3 nucleotides: TGTGCCAGCAGCCAAGGGTCGGGGGTTTACGAGCAGTACGTC. It yields the protein CASSQGSGVYEQYV. This chain links TRBV3-1 (or the pseudogene TRBV3-2) with TRBJ2-7, with a tentative D call TRBD2 (6 bases). Germline loops: CDR1 LGHDT, CDR2 YNNKEL (reference sequence). Trimming removed 1 base from V and 4 bases from J, with 11 bases in between. The CDR3 totals 14 residues.

V and J are TRBV19 and TRBJ1-5, with no clear D. V shed 3 bases and J shed 2 bases, with 8 bases lying between them. The CDR3 has 14 amino acids. Germline loops: CDR1 LNHDA, CDR2 SQIVND (reference sequence). CDR3 in DNA: TGTGCCAGTAGTATCATGGCTGGCAATCAGCCCCAGCATTTT. Encoded protein: CASSIMAGNQPQHF.

This clone showed up just once. The rearrangement links TRBV29-1 to TRBJ1-2; unclear D gene. The CDR3 is 16 amino acids. Looked up from germline, CDR1 is SQVTM and CDR2 is ANQGSEA. V was trimmed by 0 bases and J by 4 bases, leaving 18 bases between them. The CDR3 is CSVEERIGKGLYGYTF. The CDR3, as DNA: TGCAGCGTTGAAGAGCGTATCGGGAAAGGGCTCTATGGCTACACCTTC.

The chain combines TRBV5-1 with TRBJ2-2, with 8 bases that match TRBD1. V lost 5 bases and J lost 5; bases outside the gene matches: 8. This CDR3 has 15 residues. Germline V CDR1 and CDR2: SGHRS, YFSETQ. The CDR3 DNA is TGCGCCAGCAGGACCCCAGGGGGCGGAACCGGGGAGCTGTTTTTT. Protein: CASRTPGGGTGELFF.

J is TRBJ1-6 and V is TRBV5-6; maybe TRBD1 (5 bases). CDR3 length: 14 amino acids. Trimming pared 1 base from V and 10 bases from J, leaving 12 bases between. The V gene's germline CDR1 is SGHDT and CDR2 YYEEEE. Written as DNA, the CDR3 is TGTGCCAGCAGCTTGCAGGGTTATAGATCACCCCTCCACTTT. Translated: CASSLQGYRSPLHF.

V is TRBV29-1 and J is TRBJ2-5; D ambiguous. The CDR3 is 17 amino acids. Trimming removed 4 bases at V and 7 bases at J, with 28 bases between. The germline gives CDR1 SQVTM, CDR2 ANQGSEA. Written as DNA, the CDR3 is TGCAGCGTTGGCCATGGTGCCGACTCCGTTCAAATGGTGACCCAGTACTTC. Translating gives CSVGHGADSVQMVTQYF. Complete variable domain (other parts from reference TRBV29-1 and TRBJ2-5): SAVISQKPSRDICQRGTSLTIQCQVDSQVTMMFWYRQQPGQSLTLIATANQGSEATYESGFVIDKFPISRPNLTFSTLTVSNMSPEDSSIYLCSVGHGADSVQMVTQYFGPGTRLLVL.

The chain carries TRBV7-2 and TRBJ1-2; 8 bases align to TRBD1. The CDR3 has 18 amino acids. Trimming removed 1 base from V and 7 bases from J; junction bases left unmatched: 17. The germline gives CDR1 SGHTA, CDR2 FQGNSA. The CDR3 DNA reads TGTGCCAGCAGCTTAGGGTTCGGCTCCCGGGGACAGGCGTCTGGCTACACCTTC. Residues: CASSLGFGSRGQASGYTF. Full variable domain (remainder filled in from reference TRBV7-2 and TRBJ1-2): GAGVSQSPSNKVTEKGKDVELRCDPISGHTALYWYRQSLGQGLEFLIYFQGNSAPDKSGLPSDRFSAERTGGSVSTLTIQRTQQEDSAVYLCASSLGFGSRGQASGYTFGSGTRLTVV.

The chain links TRBV7-9 to TRBJ2-3, with TRBD1 as a possible D gene (8 bases). Germline CDR1 and CDR2: SEHNR and FQNEAQ (reference sequence). CDR3 length: 15 amino acids. The ends were cut back, 5 bases at V and 3 bases at J, with 15 bases in the middle. CDR3 region: CASSIQGGSTDTQYF. The CDR3 bases are TGTGCCAGCAGCATACAGGGGGGGTCGACAGATACGCAGTATTTT.

V usage is TRBV4-2 and J usage is TRBJ2-2, with 10 positions matching TRBD2. The germline CDR1 and CDR2 sequences are LGHNA and YNFKEQ. V trimming: 4 bases; J trimming: 6 bases; junction bases outside the gene matches: 5. CDR3 size: 15 residues. CDR3: CASSPGLAMSGELFF. As DNA, the CDR3 is TGTGCCAGCAGCCCGGGACTAGCGATGTCCGGGGAGCTGTTTTTT.

This clone appeared once. The rearrangement joins TRBV9 to TRBJ1-6; TRBD1 might be the D (5 bases). Germline V CDR1 and CDR2: SGDLS, YYNGEE. V lost 0 bases and J 7 bases, leaving 11 bases between the germline ends. The CDR3 sequence is 15 residues long. The CDR3 DNA reads TGTGCCAGCAGCGTAGACAGGATCGGGAATTCACCCCTCCACTTT. Translated: CASSVDRIGNSPLHF.

The J gene is TRBJ1-2, the V gene TRBV6-4, with TRBD1 matching 11 bases. Germline V gives CDR1 MRHNA, CDR2 SNTAGT. This CDR3 is 17 amino acids long. The CDR3 here is CAQRGTGGRIKTYGYTF. The CDR3 DNA reads as TGTGCTCAGCGCGGGACAGGGGGGAGGATTAAGACCTATGGCTACACCTTC.